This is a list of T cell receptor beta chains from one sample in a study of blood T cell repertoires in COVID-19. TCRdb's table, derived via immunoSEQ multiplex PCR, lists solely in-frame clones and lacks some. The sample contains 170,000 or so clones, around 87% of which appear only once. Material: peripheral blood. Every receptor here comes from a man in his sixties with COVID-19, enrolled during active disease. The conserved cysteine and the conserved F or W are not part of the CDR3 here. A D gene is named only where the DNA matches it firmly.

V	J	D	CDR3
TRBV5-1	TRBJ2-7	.	ASRVAGFNEQY
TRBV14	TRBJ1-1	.	ASSLTVNTEAF
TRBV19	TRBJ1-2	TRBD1	ASYINRGASYGYT
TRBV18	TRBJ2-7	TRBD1	ASSPGQVSYEQY
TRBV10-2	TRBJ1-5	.	ASSEGSRAGQPQH
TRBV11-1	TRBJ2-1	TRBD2	ASSQVSGRANEQF
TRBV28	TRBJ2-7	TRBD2	ASSSWGGSSYEQY
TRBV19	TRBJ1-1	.	ASSIRGRVAEAF
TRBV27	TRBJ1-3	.	ASRTRGGANTIY
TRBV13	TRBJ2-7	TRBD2	ASSLSSGRQYEQY
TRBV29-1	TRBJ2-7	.	SVEAGPTYEQY
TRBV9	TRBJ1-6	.	ASSPPGVTNSPLH
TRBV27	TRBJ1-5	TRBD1	ASSMAGTENQPQH
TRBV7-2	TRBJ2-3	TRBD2	ASSGSGRFAQY
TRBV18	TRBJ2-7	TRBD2	ASSPLAGPSSYEQY
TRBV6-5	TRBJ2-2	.	ASSYSKRGTGELF
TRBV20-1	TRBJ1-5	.	SARGQQPQH
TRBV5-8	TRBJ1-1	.	ASTPRERTNTEAF
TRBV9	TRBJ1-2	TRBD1	ASSDRQGGVYGYT
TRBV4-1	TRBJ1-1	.	ASSQVFEGPEAF
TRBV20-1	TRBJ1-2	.	SASVTSQGDGYT
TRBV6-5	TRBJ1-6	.	ASSYEHNSPLH
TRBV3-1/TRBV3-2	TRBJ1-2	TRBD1	ASSHTGTGMGYT
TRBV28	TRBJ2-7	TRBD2	ASSPRLGGGGSYEQY
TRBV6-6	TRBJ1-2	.	ASRTGPGGYT
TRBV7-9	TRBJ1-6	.	ASSHQGDNSPLH
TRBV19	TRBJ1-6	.	ASSTPGHINSPLH
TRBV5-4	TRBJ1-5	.	ASSYGGVQPQH